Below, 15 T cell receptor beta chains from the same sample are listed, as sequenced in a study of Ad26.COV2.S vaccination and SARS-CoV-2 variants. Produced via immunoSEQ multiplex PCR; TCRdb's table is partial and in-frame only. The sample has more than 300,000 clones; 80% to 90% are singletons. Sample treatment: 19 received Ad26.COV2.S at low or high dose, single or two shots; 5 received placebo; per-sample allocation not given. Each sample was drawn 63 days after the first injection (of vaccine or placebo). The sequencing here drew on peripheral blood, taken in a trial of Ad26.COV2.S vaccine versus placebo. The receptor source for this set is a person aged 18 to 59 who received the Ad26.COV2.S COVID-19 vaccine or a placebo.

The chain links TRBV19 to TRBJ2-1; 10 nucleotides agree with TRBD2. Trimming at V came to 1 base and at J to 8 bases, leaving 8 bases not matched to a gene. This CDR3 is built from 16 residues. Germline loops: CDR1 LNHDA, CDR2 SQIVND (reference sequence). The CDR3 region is CASSIVATSGKHEQFF. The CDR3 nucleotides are TGTGCCAGTAGTATAGTAGCTACTAGCGGGAAACATGAGCAGTTCTTC.

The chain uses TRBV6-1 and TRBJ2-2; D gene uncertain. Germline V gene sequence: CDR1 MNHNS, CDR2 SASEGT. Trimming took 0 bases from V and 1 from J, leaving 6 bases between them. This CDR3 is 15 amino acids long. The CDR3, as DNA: TGTGCCAGCAGTGAAGCACGCGGGAACACCGGGGAGCTGTTTTTT. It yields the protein CASSEARGNTGELFF.

CDR3 nucleotides: TGTGCCAGCTCACCGACCCCGGGACTAGAGCCCACCGGGGAGCTGTTTTTT. Its translation is CASSPTPGLEPTGELFF. The chain carries TRBV18 and TRBJ2-2; 8 positions agree with TRBD2. There are 17 residues in the CDR3. CDR1 is KGHSH and CDR2 is LQKENI in the germline V gene. With 3 bases clipped from V and 4 bases from J, the junction kept 10 bases outside the gene matches.

The CDR3 DNA follows: TGCGCCAGCAGCTACGGGACAGGGGAGGCCAAAAACATTCAGTACTTC. Translated: CASSYGTGEAKNIQYF. The V and J genes are TRBV5-1 and TRBJ2-4; TRBD1 matches at 10 bases. With V trimmed by 3 bases and J by 1 base, 4 bases remained unmatched. The CDR3 is 16 residues long. Germline lookup yields CDR1 SGHRS and CDR2 YFSETQ.

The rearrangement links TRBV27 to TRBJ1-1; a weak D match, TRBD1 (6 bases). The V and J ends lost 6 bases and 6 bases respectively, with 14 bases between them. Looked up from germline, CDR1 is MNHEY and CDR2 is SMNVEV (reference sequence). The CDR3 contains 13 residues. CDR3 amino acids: CASRPSGAAEAFF. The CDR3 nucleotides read TGTGCCAGCAGGCCGTCGGGGGCTGCTGAAGCTTTCTTT.

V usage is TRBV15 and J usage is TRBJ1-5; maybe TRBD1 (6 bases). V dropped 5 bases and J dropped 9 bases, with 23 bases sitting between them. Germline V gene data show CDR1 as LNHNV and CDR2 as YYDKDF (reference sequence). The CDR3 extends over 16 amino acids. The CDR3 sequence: CATSATTQGYYWPQHF. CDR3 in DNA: TGTGCCACCAGCGCCACTACACAGGGATACTATTGGCCCCAGCATTTT.

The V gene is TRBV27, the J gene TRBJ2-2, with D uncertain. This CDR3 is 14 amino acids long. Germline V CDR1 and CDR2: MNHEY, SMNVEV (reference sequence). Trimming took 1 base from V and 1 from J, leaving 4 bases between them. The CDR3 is CASSLYRNTGELFF. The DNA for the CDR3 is TGTGCCAGCAGTTTATACAGGAACACCGGGGAGCTGTTTTTT.

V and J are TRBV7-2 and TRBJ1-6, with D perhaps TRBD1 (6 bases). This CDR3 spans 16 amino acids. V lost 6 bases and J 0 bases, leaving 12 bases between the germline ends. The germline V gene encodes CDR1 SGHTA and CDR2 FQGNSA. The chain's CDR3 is CASSLDSSSYNSPLHF. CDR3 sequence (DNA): TGTGCCAGCAGTCTGGACAGCAGCTCCTATAATTCACCCCTCCACTTT.

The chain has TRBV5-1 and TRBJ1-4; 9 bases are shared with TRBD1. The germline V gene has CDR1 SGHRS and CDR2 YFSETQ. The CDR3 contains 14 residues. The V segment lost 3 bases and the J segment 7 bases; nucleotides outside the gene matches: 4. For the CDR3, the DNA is TGCGCCAGCAGCTGGACAGGGGATCGTGAAAAACTGTTTTTT. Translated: CASSWTGDREKLFF.

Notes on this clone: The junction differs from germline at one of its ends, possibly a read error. CDR3 residues: CASSLELYNEQFF. The DNA for the CDR3 is TGTGCTAGCAGCTTGGAGCTTTACAATGAGCAGTTCTTC. The genes are TRBV7-7 and TRBJ2-1; D is unresolved. This CDR3 contains 13 residues. Germline V gives CDR1 SSHAT, CDR2 FNYEAQ (reference sequence). The variable domain in full, completed from reference TRBV7-7 and TRBJ2-1, reads GAGVSQSPRYKVTKRGQDVTLRCDPISSHATLYWYQQALGQGPEFLTYFNYEAQPDKSGLPSDRFSAERPEGSISTLTIQRTEQRDSAMYRCASSLELYNEQFFGPGTRLTVL.

The CDR3 region is CAISERGNNSPLHF. The CDR3 nucleotides read TGTGCCATCAGTGAGAGGGGCAATAATTCACCCCTCCACTTT. The V gene is TRBV10-3, the J gene TRBJ1-6; D possibly corresponds to TRBD1 (5 bases). CDR3 size: 14 residues. V shed 2 bases and J shed 5 bases, with 7 bases lying between them. Germline-derived CDR1 and CDR2 are ENHRY and SYGVKD.

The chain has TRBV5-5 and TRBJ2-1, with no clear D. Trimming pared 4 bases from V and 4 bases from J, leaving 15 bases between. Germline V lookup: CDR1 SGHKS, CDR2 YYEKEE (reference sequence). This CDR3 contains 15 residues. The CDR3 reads CASSQRAMGYNEQFF. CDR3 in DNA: TGTGCCAGCAGCCAAAGGGCAATGGGGTACAATGAGCAGTTCTTC.

Here the CDR3 DNA reads TGTGCCAGCATGAGGACAGGGGCGAACACCGGGGAGCTGTTTTTT. The encoded protein is CASMRTGANTGELFF. The chain couples TRBV2 to TRBJ2-2, with 9 bases identical to TRBD1. With V trimmed by 7 bases and J by 0 bases, 3 bases remained unmatched. Germline V gene data show CDR1 as SNHLY and CDR2 as FYNNEI. The CDR3 totals 15 residues.

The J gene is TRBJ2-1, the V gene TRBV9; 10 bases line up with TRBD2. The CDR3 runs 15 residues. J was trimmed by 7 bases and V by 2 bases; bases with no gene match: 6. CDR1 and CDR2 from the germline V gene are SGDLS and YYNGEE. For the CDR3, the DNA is TGTGCCAGCAGCGTTAGCGGGGGGACGGGTAATGAGCAGTTCTTC. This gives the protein CASSVSGGTGNEQFF.

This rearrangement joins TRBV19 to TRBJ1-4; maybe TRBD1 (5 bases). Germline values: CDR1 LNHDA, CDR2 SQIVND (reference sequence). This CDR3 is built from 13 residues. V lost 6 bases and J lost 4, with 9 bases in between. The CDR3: CASSWDLNEKLFF. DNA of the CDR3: TGTGCCAGTAGCTGGGACCTTAATGAAAAACTGTTTTTT. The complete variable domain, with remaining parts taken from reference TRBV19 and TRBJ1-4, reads DGGITQSPKYLFRKEGQNVTLSCEQNLNHDAMYWYRQDPGQGLRLIYYSQIVNDFQKGDIAEGYSVSREKKESFPLTVTSAQKNPTAFYLCASSWDLNEKLFFGSGTQLSVL.